This record covers a single TCR beta chain. It lacks a known antigen. One base away there is no much larger clone; base qualities are not given. This entry is derived from a study of vaccination effects on CD4 cells after COVID-19 (dated 2022 in TCRdb). With respect to the entire study: Post-vaccine samples across the study were collected a median of 72 days after the second dose, with a range of 14 to 241. The study compared SARS-CoV-2 spike-specific CD4+ TCR repertoires before and after mRNA vaccination in COVID-19 convalescent patients and infection-naive vaccine recipients. A total of 10 COVID-19 convalescent patients and a few SARS-CoV-2-naive healthy vaccine recipients were included in the full study. Cultures from other donors in the study were sequenced using the Oncomine TCR Beta short-read assay on an Illumina iSeq 100. Findings and caveats that apply to the study as a whole: In healthy vaccine recipients, vaccine-induced clones were almost all SARS-CoV-2 mono-reactive, with only 1 of 255 cross-reactive with common cold coronaviruses. At late post-vaccination timepoints, both infection-induced and vaccine-induced clones showed marked clonal contraction, consistent with waning T cell responses. Limitations of the study were the small number of convalescent patients and the absence of early post-infection timepoints.

The ViraFEST assay stimulated PBMC with viral peptide pools and then used TCR sequencing to identify antigen-specific CD4+ T cell clonotypes by expansion. After around 11 days of culture, CD4+ T cells were isolated with the EasySep CD4+ T cell isolation kit. Each participant got two doses of an mRNA SARS-CoV-2 vaccine, either BNT162b2 or mRNA-1273. The absence of prior SARS-CoV-2 infection in healthy vaccine recipients was confirmed by negative nucleocapsid antibodies before and after vaccination. Some 2.2 million PBMC per well were cultured in IMDM with around 5% human AB serum, 10 IU/ml IL-2 and gentamicin, plus 10 ug/ml peptides. Half of the culture medium was replaced with fresh IL-2-containing medium on days 3 and 7. Unless noted otherwise, every peptide stimulation condition was grown in triplicate wells. PBMC were separated from whole blood using Ficoll-Paque Plus gradient centrifugation and were then either cryopreserved at -140C or used fresh. The spike proteins of SARS-CoV-2 and of the common cold coronaviruses HCoV-NL63, HCoV-OC43 and HCoV-229E were spanned by overlapping peptide pools. The QIAamp micro DNA kit was used to extract genomic DNA from the cultured CD4+ T cells.

Via the germline V gene, CDR1 is KGHSH and CDR2 LQKENI. Trimming costs V 6 bases and J 5 bases, and their ends lie 15 bases apart. From the cysteine up to the phenylalanine, the CDR3 has a length of 14 residues. The retained sequence is limited to the CDR3, 42 bases, with the frame set at the first base. The receptor library was made with the immunoSEQ multiplex PCR assay. DNA from the cultured and isolated CD4+ T cells underwent TCR beta CDR3 sequencing. The paper's processing steps were these. Non-productive TCR sequences were discarded, and reads were trimmed to the CDR3 region, with only CDR3s of 7 or more amino acids retained. Antigen-specific clonotypes were identified using the MANAFEST web app by comparison of expansion in peptide wells against reference cultures. To be called positive, a clone needed expansion at FDR<0.05 compared with the reference and with all other wells, an odds ratio greater than 5, and a frequency greater than 0.1% in two replicate wells. Cross-reactive clonotypes were defined as significantly expanded in SARS-CoV-2 spike wells and in at least one common cold coronavirus spike condition. CDR3 similarity was assessed by Levenshtein distance using the stringdist R package, and unrooted trees were constructed with ape in R 3.6.1. TCRdb retrieved this table from immuneACCESS and kept in-frame rearrangements only. Not all clones are present; in checked studies, unresolved V genes account for under half, and no reason is known for the remainder. The V and J calls and the clone size are those of that table, but D and trimming were determined from the DNA. This sample lists about 72,000 clones; approximately 80% were detected once. 1.2% of the sample goes to the ten largest clones.

This sequence was found in a human donor who received a COVID-19 vaccine. The chain is encoded by TRBV18 joined to TRBJ2-3; no D gene is confidently identified. Material: CD4+ T cells from PBMCs cultured with HCoV-229E spike peptides, obtained after COVID-19 vaccination. Read against the paper, the sample's cell subset or site label means: HCoV-229E spike overlapping peptide pool stimulation. The DNA sequence reads TGTGCCAGCTCCCAGACGAGCATCGGAGATACGCAGTATTTT. The translation is CASSQTSIGDTQYF.